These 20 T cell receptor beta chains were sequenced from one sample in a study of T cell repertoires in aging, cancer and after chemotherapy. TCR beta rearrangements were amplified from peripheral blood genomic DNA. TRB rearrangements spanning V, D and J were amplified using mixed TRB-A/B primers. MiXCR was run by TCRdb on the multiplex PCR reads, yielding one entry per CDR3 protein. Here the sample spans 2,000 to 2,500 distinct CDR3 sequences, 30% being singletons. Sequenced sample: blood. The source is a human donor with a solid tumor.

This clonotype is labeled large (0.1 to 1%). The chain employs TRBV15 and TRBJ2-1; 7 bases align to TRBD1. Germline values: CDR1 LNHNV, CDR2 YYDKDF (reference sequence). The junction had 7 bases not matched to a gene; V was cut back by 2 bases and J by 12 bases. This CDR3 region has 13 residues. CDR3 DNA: TGTGCCACCAGCAGACCACAGGGGTACGGGCAGTTCTTC. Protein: CATSRPQGYGQFF.

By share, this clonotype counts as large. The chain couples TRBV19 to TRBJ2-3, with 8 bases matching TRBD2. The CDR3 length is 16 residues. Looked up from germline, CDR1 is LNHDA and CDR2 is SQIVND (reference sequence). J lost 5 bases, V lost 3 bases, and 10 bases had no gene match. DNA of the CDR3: TGTGCCAGTAGTATTCCACGGGGGGGGCAGGGAGATACGCAGTATTTT. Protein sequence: CASSIPRGGQGDTQYF.

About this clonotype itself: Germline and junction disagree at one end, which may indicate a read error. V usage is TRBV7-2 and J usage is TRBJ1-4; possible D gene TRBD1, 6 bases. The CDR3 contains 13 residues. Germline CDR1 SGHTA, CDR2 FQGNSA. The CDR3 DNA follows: TGTGACAGCAGCTTGGACCAGGGGGAAAAACTGTTTTTT. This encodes CDSSLDQGEKLFF.

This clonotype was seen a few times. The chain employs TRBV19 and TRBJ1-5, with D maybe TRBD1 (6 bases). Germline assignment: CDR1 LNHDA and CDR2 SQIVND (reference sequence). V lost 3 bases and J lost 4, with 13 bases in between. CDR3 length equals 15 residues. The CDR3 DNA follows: TGTGCCAGTAGTATCCTGGAGGGGACAAATCAGCCCCAGCATTTT. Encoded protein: CASSILEGTNQPQHF.

In DNA, the CDR3 is TGCGCCAGCAGCACGGACGGTCAACCGAATCAGCCCCAGCATTTT. This sequence encodes CASSTDGQPNQPQHF. The chain employs TRBV5-1 and TRBJ1-5; D is unclear. The CDR3 consists of 15 residues. V lost 4 bases and J 4 bases, leaving 15 bases between the germline ends. Germline values: CDR1 SGHRS, CDR2 YFSETQ. Combining the CDR3 with reference TRBV5-1 and TRBJ1-5 gives the whole variable domain KAGVTQTPRYLIKTRGQQVTLSCSPISGHRSVSWYQQTPGQGLQFLFEYFSETQRNKGNFPGRFSGRQFSNSRSEMNVSTLELGDSALYLCASSTDGQPNQPQHFGDGTRLSIL.

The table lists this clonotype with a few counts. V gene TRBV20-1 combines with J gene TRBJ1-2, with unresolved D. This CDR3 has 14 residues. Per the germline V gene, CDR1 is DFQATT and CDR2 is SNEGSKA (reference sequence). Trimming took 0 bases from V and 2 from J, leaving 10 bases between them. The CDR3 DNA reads TGCAGTGCTAGAGATCGAAAGGCGAACTATGGCTACACCTTC. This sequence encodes CSARDRKANYGYTF.

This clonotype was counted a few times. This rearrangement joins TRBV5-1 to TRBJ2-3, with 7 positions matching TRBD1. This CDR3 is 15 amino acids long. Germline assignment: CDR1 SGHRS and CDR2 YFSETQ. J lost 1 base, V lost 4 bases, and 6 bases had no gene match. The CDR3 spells CASSTNRGRTDTQYF. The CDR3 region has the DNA TGCGCCAGCAGCACAAACAGGGGTCGCACAGATACGCAGTATTTT.

The CDR3 nucleotides are TGTGCCAGCAGATCCGACAGTACCAATCAGCCCCAGCATTTT. This codes for CASRSDSTNQPQHF. This chain connects TRBV6-1 to TRBJ1-5, with D maybe TRBD1 (5 bases). The CDR3 has 14 amino acids. Germline-derived CDR1 and CDR2 are MNHNS and SASEGT. V lost 6 bases and J 3 bases, leaving 12 bases between the germline ends.

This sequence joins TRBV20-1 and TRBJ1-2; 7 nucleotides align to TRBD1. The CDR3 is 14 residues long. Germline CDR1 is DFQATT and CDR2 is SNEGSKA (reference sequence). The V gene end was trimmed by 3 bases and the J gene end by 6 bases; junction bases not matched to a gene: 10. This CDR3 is CSARSLGGENGYTF. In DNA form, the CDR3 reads TGCAGTGCTAGGTCTCTAGGGGGCGAGAATGGCTACACCTTC.

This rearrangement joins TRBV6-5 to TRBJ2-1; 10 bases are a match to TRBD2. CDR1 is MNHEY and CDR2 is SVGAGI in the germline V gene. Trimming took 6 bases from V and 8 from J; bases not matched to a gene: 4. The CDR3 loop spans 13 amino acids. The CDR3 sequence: CASRSGGADEQFF. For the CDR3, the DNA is TGTGCCAGCAGAAGCGGGGGGGCTGATGAGCAGTTCTTC.

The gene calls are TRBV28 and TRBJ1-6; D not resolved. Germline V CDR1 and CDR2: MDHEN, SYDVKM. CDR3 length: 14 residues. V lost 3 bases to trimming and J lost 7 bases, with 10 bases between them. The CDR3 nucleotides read TGTGCCAGCAGTTTTGGCAGGTCAAATTCACCCCTCCACTTT. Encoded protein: CASSFGRSNSPLHF.

The CDR3 reads CASSPARGGGEQFF. The CDR3 DNA is TGCGCCAGCAGCCCGGCAAGGGGCGGGGGTGAGCAGTTCTTC. The chain is built from TRBV5-1 and TRBJ2-1, with 7 bases that match TRBD2. Germline V lookup: CDR1 SGHRS, CDR2 YFSETQ. The CDR3 runs 14 residues. Losses at the gene ends were 4 bases for V and 9 bases for J; bases not matched to a gene: 10.

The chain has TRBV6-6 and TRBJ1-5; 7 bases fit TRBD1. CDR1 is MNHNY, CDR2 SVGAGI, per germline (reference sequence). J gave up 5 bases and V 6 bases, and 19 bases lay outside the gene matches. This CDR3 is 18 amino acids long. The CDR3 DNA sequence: TGTGCCAGCAGAGACTCCGGGACAGCGCTTGGGCTTCATCAGCCCCAGCATTTT. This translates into CASRDSGTALGLHQPQHF.

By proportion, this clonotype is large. CDR3 nucleotide sequence: TGTGCCACCAGCAGAACACTAGAGGATTCACCCCTCCACTTT. It encodes CATSRTLEDSPLHF. The chain employs TRBV15 and TRBJ1-6; D uncertain. The germline gives CDR1 LNHNV, CDR2 YYDKDF (reference sequence). V was pared by 2 bases and J by 8 bases, with 10 bases between. The CDR3 is 14 amino acids.

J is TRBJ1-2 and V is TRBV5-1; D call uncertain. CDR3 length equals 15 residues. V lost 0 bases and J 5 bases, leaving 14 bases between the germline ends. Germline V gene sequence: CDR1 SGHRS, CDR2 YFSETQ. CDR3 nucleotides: TGCGCCAGCAGCTTGGAATTCGGCAGGCTATATGGCTACACCTTC. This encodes CASSLEFGRLYGYTF.

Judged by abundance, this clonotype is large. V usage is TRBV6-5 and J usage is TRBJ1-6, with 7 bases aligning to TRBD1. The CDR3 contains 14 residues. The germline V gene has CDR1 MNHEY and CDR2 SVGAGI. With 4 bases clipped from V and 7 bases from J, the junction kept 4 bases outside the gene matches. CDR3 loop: CASSSGQKNSPLHF. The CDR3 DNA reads TGTGCCAGCAGTTCGGGACAGAAAAATTCACCCCTCCACTTT.

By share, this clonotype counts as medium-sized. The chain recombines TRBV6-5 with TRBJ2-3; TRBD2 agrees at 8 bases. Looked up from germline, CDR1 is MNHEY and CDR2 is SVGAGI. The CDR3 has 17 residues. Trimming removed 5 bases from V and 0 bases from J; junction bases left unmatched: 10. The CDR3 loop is CASSRRGGKTSTDTQYF. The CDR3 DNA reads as TGTGCCAGCAGTAGACGGGGGGGAAAAACTAGCACAGATACGCAGTATTTT.

The CDR3 reads CASSLAGTGVYEQYF. The CDR3 DNA is TGCGCCAGCAGCTTGGCCGGGACAGGGGTCTATGAGCAGTACTTC. This chain connects TRBV5-1 to TRBJ1-2; TRBD1 aligns across 10 bases. Gene TRBJ2-7 matches the end of the DNA better, so the J call may be wrong. The CDR3 runs 15 residues. The germline V gene encodes CDR1 SGHRS and CDR2 YFSETQ.

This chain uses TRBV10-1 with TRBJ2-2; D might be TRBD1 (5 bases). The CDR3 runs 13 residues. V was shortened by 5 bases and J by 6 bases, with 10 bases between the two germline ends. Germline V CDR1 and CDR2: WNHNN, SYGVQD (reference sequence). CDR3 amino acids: CASSMVGAGELFF. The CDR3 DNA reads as TGCGCCAGCAGTATGGTAGGGGCCGGGGAGCTGTTTTTT.

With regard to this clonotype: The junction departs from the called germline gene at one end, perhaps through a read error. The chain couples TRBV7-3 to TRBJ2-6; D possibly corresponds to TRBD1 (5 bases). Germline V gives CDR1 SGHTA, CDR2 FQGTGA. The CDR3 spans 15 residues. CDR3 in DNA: TGTGCCAGCAGCCCCCACAGGTCTGGAGCCAACGTCCTGACTTTC. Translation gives CASSPHRSGANVLTF. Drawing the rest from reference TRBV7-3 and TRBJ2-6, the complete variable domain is GAGVSQTPSNKVTEKGKYVELRCDPISGHTALYWYRQSLGQGPEFLIYFQGTGAADDSGLPNDRFFAVRPEGSVSTLKIQRTERGDSAVYLCASSPHRSGANVLTFGAGSRLTVL.